The source of this T cell receptor (beta chain) is a study of control samples from healthy donors and cancer patients. The method was immunoSEQ multiplex PCR; TCRdb's version includes in-frame clones alone and lacks a portion of them. Found here are about 130,000 clones, around 93% of them singletons; the top ten hold 2% to 2.5%. Germline CDR1 reads SNHLY; CDR2 reads FYNNEI. CDR3 size: 14 residues. The V gene end was trimmed by 6 bases and the J gene end by 8 bases; junction bases not matched to a gene: 9. This clonotype was obtained from a woman aged 45-65 years in good health. The rearrangement uses TRBV2 and TRBJ1-4, with 7 bases aligning to TRBD1. The source material was blood. The chain's CDR3 is CASRGTARGEKLFF. Written as DNA, the CDR3 is TGTGCCAGCAGGGGGACAGCACGAGGAGAAAAACTGTTTTTT.